Included here is one TCR beta chain sequence, with context. V lost 0 bases, J lost 7 bases, and 6 bases stayed unmatched. The CDR3 runs to 16 residues. Germline lookup yields CDR1 LGHNA and CDR2 YNFKEQ. Researchers ran the PCR with 60 Vbeta and 13 Jbeta primers. The assay was immunoSEQ multiplex PCR, and TCRdb's table has in-frame clones only and misses some. This table has approximately 100,000 clones, around 80% appearing once. The record originates from a study of cytomegalovirus exposure and HLA in healthy donors. The sequencing sample was made of PBMCs. The receptor was isolated from a young man in good health and CMV-seronegative. J is TRBJ1-6 and V is TRBV4-2, with 7 bases lining up with TRBD1. For the CDR3, the DNA is TGTGCCAGCAGCCAAGATCGCGGGACAGAAAATTCACCCCTCCACTTT. This translates into CASSQDRGTENSPLHF.